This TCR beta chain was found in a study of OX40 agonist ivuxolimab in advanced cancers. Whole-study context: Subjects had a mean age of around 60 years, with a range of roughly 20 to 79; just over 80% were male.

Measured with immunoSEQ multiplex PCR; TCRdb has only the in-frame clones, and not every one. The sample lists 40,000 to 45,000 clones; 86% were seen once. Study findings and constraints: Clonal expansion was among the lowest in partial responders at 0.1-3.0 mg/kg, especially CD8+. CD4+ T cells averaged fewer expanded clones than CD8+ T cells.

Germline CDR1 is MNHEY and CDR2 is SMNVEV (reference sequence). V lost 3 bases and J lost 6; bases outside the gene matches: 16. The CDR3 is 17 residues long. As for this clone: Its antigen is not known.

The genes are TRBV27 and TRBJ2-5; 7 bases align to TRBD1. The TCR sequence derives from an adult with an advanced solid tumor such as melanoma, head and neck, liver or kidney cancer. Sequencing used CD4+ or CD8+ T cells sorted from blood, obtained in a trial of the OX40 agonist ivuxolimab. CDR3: CASSLGYQGVLLKTQYF. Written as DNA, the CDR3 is TGTGCCAGCAGTTTGGGGTACCAGGGGGTCCTGTTGAAGACCCAGTACTTC.